The T cell receptor beta chain under discussion was sequenced for a study of cytomegalovirus exposure and HLA in healthy donors. Study-level points and caveats: Cytomegalovirus association was listed for around 170 TCR beta chains. Another analysis was done later, and it associated 15,000 to 20,000 TCR beta sequences with HLA alleles at 0.05 false discovery rate. A missense variant in DCLRE1C was later tied to TCR beta V- and J-gene trimming.

Remarks on this clone: Antigen unknown.

V gave up 6 bases and J gave up 7 bases, with 12 bases separating them. The CDR3 is 13 residues long. CDR1 is SEHNR, CDR2 FQNEAQ, per germline (reference sequence). The primer mix had 60 Vbeta and 13 Jbeta primers. The data were produced by immunoSEQ multiplex PCR, yet TCRdb's version contains in-frame clones alone and is incomplete. Altogether 130,000 to 150,000 clones are present, approximately 80% being singletons, with the ten largest covering roughly 4%. The source is a woman aged 40 to 50 in good health and CMV-seropositive. Sequences were obtained from PBMCs. The chain carries TRBV7-9 and TRBJ1-4; D uncertain. The CDR3 is CASSLQTGEKLFF. As DNA, the CDR3 is TGTGCCAGCAGTCTTCAAACGGGTGAAAAACTGTTTTTT.